Following are 14 T cell receptor beta chains from one sample sequenced in a study of cytomegalovirus exposure and HLA in healthy donors. A multiplex PCR was run with 60 Vbeta primers and 13 Jbeta primers. The method was immunoSEQ multiplex PCR; TCRdb's version includes in-frame clones alone and lacks a portion of them. Of under 200,000 clones listed, over 70% are singletons. Sequenced input: PBMCs. The origin of the receptors is a man aged 50 to 59 in good health and CMV-seropositive.

In its sample, this clone was seen once. The rearrangement links TRBV28 to TRBJ2-1; tentative D call: TRBD2 (6 bases). Looked up from germline, CDR1 is MDHEN and CDR2 is SYDVKM. V lost 8 bases and J lost 1, with 6 bases in between. This CDR3 spans 12 amino acids. CDR3: CASGGSYNEQFF. CDR3 coding DNA: TGTGCCAGCGGGGGGTCCTACAATGAGCAGTTCTTC. The complete variable domain, with remaining parts taken from reference TRBV28 and TRBJ2-1, reads DVKVTQSSRYLVKRTGEKVFLECVQDMDHENMFWYRQDPGLGLRLIYFSYDVKMKEKGDIPEGYSVSREKKERFSLILESASTNQTSMYLCASGGSYNEQFFGPGTRLTVL.

The chain uses TRBV5-6 and TRBJ2-2; D is unresolved. V dropped 6 bases and J dropped 1 base, with 7 bases sitting between them. The V gene's germline CDR1 is SGHDT and CDR2 YYEEEE. The CDR3 totals 13 residues. The CDR3 here is CASNRQNTGELFF. The CDR3 region has the DNA TGTGCCAGCAACCGACAGAACACCGGGGAGCTGTTTTTT.

The gene calls are TRBV6-1 and TRBJ2-7; maybe TRBD2 (6 bases). The V and J ends lost 3 bases and 5 bases respectively, with 14 bases between them. Germline V gives CDR1 MNHNS, CDR2 SASEGT. This CDR3 has 14 residues. The CDR3 loop reads CASSDSGRRDEQYF. CDR3 sequence (DNA): TGTGCCAGCAGTGATAGTGGAAGGAGGGACGAGCAGTACTTC.

Only one count was recorded for this clone. The chain carries TRBV15 and TRBJ2-7; D call uncertain. The CDR3 contains 13 residues. The V end lost 5 bases, the J end lost 2 bases, and 10 bases lay between the germline ends. Germline V gene sequence: CDR1 LNHNV, CDR2 YYDKDF (reference sequence). The DNA for the CDR3 is TGTGCCACCAGCGGCCTTCTCACCTACGAGCAGTACTTC. Its protein product is CATSGLLTYEQYF.

The gene calls are TRBV4-1 and TRBJ2-1; 8 positions match TRBD2. There are 14 residues in the CDR3. The V segment lost 4 bases and the J segment 10 bases; nucleotides outside the gene matches: 9. Germline assignment: CDR1 MGHRA and CDR2 YSYEKL. The CDR3 nucleotides read TGCGCCAGCAGCCCTCGCGGGGGGCGATTGGAGCAGTTCTTC. Protein product: CASSPRGGRLEQFF.

CDR3 loop: CASSQGGTNEKLFF. DNA for the CDR3: TGTGCCAGCAGCCAAGGCGGGACTAATGAAAAACTGTTTTTT. The chain recombines TRBV4-2 with TRBJ1-4; D gene unclear. The CDR3 runs to 14 residues. The V gene's germline CDR1 is LGHNA and CDR2 YNFKEQ. Trimming cost V 1 base and J 2 bases, with 5 bases left between them.

The rearrangement joins TRBV28 to TRBJ1-5; D might be TRBD1 (6 bases). CDR1 and CDR2 from the germline V gene are MDHEN and SYDVKM. This CDR3 has 14 amino acids. V was cut by 7 bases and J by 1 base, with 11 bases left in between. CDR3 sequence reads: CASTQGGSNQPQHF. The CDR3 nucleotides read TGTGCCAGCACCCAAGGGGGAAGCAATCAGCCCCAGCATTTT.

Turning to this clone: One junction end disagrees with the germline gene, perhaps due to a read error. The gene calls are TRBV27 and TRBJ2-2; 12 nucleotides agree with TRBD2. The CDR3 loop spans 19 amino acids. Looked up from germline, CDR1 is MNHEY and CDR2 is SMNVEV (reference sequence). This CDR3 is CVSSMRTSGATGNTGELFF. CDR3 bases: TGTGTCAGCAGTATGAGGACTAGCGGGGCAACTGGGAACACCGGGGAGCTGTTTTTT.

V and J are TRBV7-8 and TRBJ2-7; no clear D. Germline V gene lookup returns CDR1 SGHVS and CDR2 FQNEAQ. Trimming pared 6 bases from V and 0 bases from J, leaving 18 bases between. The CDR3 totals 16 residues. This chain's CDR3 is CASSRRQISVSYEQYF. The CDR3 DNA reads TGTGCCAGCAGTCGAAGACAAATCTCGGTCTCCTACGAGCAGTACTTC.

This clone appeared a few times. In nucleotides, the CDR3 is TGTGCCAGCAGTGTGGACAGCTCCTACGAGCAGTACTTC. This sequence encodes CASSVDSSYEQYF. The gene calls are TRBV6-1 and TRBJ2-7; TRBD1 is a possible D gene (6 bases). The CDR3 is 13 amino acids. CDR1 and CDR2 from the germline V gene are MNHNS and SASEGT. The V and J ends lost 4 bases and 0 bases respectively, with 7 bases between them.

V is TRBV9 and J is TRBJ2-1; TRBD2 matches 15 bases. This CDR3 comprises 20 residues. With V trimmed by 0 bases and J by 0 bases, 7 bases remained unmatched. Germline CDR1 reads SGDLS; CDR2 reads YYNGEE. CDR3: CASSVASGLAGGLSYNEQFF. The CDR3 coding sequence is TGTGCCAGCAGCGTAGCATCGGGACTAGCGGGGGGCCTCTCCTACAATGAGCAGTTCTTC.

In DNA, the CDR3 is TGCGCCAGCAGGGACAGCCCTGGGGCCAACGTCCTGACTTTC. Encoded protein: CASRDSPGANVLTF. The chain recombines TRBV5-1 with TRBJ2-6; a possible D gene is TRBD1 (6 bases). This CDR3 has 14 residues. Germline V gene lookup returns CDR1 SGHRS and CDR2 YFSETQ. The V gene lost 5 bases and the J gene lost 2 bases, with 8 bases spanning the gap.

The chain is built from TRBV10-1 and TRBJ2-7; a possible D gene is TRBD2 (5 bases). The CDR3 is 15 residues long. CDR1 and CDR2 from the germline V gene are WNHNN and SYGVQD (reference sequence). V lost 0 bases, J lost 0 bases, and 9 bases lay in between. As DNA, the CDR3 is TGCGCCAGCAGTGAGTCGGAGGCTTTCTCCTACGAGCAGTACTTC. This codes for CASSESEAFSYEQYF.

The CDR3 DNA reads as TGTGCCAGCAGTTACCGGAGTGCTCCCAATCAGCCCCAGCATTTT. It specifies CASSYRSAPNQPQHF. The chain combines TRBV6-6 with TRBJ1-5; no definite D call. This CDR3 region has 15 residues. CDR1 is MNHNY, CDR2 SVGAGI, per germline (reference sequence). V dropped 2 bases and J dropped 3 bases, with 11 bases sitting between them.